These 32 T cell receptor beta chains were sequenced from one sample in a study of cytomegalovirus exposure and HLA in healthy donors. Amplification used 60 Vbeta primers and 13 Jbeta primers. Assay used: immunoSEQ multiplex PCR; TCRdb lists only in-frame clones, some missing. The sample contains fewer than 150,000 clones, around 76% of which appear only once. Sequencing was performed on PBMCs. The receptors were gathered from a man aged 18 to 30 in good health and CMV-seronegative.

The genes are TRBV19 and TRBJ2-1, with 8 bases matching TRBD1. The CDR3 runs to 15 residues. The V and J ends lost 7 bases and 5 bases, in that order; junction bases with no gene match: 10. Germline loops: CDR1 LNHDA, CDR2 SQIVND (reference sequence). CDR3 residues: CASNGQGRRNNEQFF. CDR3 DNA: TGTGCCAGTAACGGACAGGGAAGGCGGAACAATGAGCAGTTCTTC.

The CDR3 nucleotides read TGTGCCTGGAGTGTACTTCCAAATCAGCCCCAGCATTTT. Translation gives CAWSVLPNQPQHF. The rearrangement joins TRBV30 to TRBJ1-5; D gene uncertain. In germline, CDR1 is GTSNPN, CDR2 SVGIG (reference sequence). Deletions cut 0 bases from V and 4 bases from J, with 7 bases between. The CDR3 is 13 residues long.

The chain joins TRBV5-6 to TRBJ1-5; 8 nucleotides align to TRBD1. This CDR3 has 16 residues. The ends lost 0 bases at V and 6 bases at J; junction bases unmatched: 8. Germline lookup yields CDR1 SGHDT and CDR2 YYEEEE. The CDR3 DNA reads TGTGCCAGCAGCTTGGCCGGACAGGGATCAGTTCAGCCCCAGCATTTT. Protein: CASSLAGQGSVQPQHF.

This clone appeared a few times. The chain uses TRBV19 and TRBJ2-1; a weak D match, TRBD2 (6 bases). Trimming pared 3 bases from V and 4 bases from J, leaving 13 bases between. The germline V gene has CDR1 LNHDA and CDR2 SQIVND (reference sequence). The CDR3 is 15 residues long. CDR3 amino acids: CASSITAGLYNEQFF. As DNA, the CDR3 is TGTGCCAGTAGTATCACAGCGGGTCTATACAATGAGCAGTTCTTC.

V gene TRBV6-5 combines with J gene TRBJ1-2; D is ambiguous. The CDR3 is made up of 13 amino acids. In germline, CDR1 is MNHEY, CDR2 SVGAGI. V lost 3 bases to trimming and J lost 1 base, with 6 bases between them. In nucleotides, the CDR3 is TGTGCCAGCAGTTATCAAATTAACTATGGCTACACCTTC. Protein product: CASSYQINYGYTF.

To note about this clone: Its ends do not fully match the called genes, so a read error is possible. The rearrangement links TRBV7-9 to TRBJ2-5; 15 bases are a match to TRBD2. The CDR3 is 17 residues long. Germline CDR1 and CDR2: SEHNR and FQNEAQ (reference sequence). The CDR3 DNA follows: TGTTCCAGCAGAAGAGGACTAGCGGGAGGGAATTGGGAGACCCAGTACTTC. As protein: CSSRRGLAGGNWETQYF.

The rearrangement uses TRBV19 and TRBJ2-5; TRBD2 is a possible D gene (5 bases). V lost 4 bases to trimming and J lost 8 bases, with 11 bases between them. This CDR3 spans 12 amino acids. Germline CDR1 reads LNHDA; CDR2 reads SQIVND (reference sequence). The CDR3 nucleotides read TGTGCCAGTAGTAGGGAGTCCGGAACCCAGTACTTC. Protein sequence: CASSRESGTQYF.

The V call is TRBV27, the J call TRBJ2-1; D is ambiguous. The germline CDR1 and CDR2 sequences are MNHEY and SMNVEV (reference sequence). The CDR3 extends over 15 amino acids. The ends were cut back, 5 bases at V and 0 bases at J, with 11 bases in the middle. The CDR3 nucleotides are TGTGCCAGCAGTGCGGAACGGATCTCCTACAATGAGCAGTTCTTC. It translates to CASSAERISYNEQFF.

This chain links TRBV7-8 with TRBJ2-7; maybe TRBD2 (5 bases). The germline V gene has CDR1 SGHVS and CDR2 FQNEAQ. The V gene lost 7 bases and the J gene lost 3 bases, with 16 bases spanning the gap. The CDR3 runs 14 residues. The CDR3 DNA is TGTGCCAGCATCATTAGAGAAGGGAGCTACGAGCAGTACTTC. Its protein product is CASIIREGSYEQYF. The full variable domain, its missing parts supplied by reference TRBV7-8 and TRBJ2-7, is GAGVSQSPRYKVAKRGQDVALRCDPISGHVSLFWYQQALGQGPEFLTYFQNEAQLDKSGLPSDRFFAERPEGSVSTLKIQRTQQEDSAVYLCASIIREGSYEQYFGPGTRLTVT.

This chain joins TRBV18 and TRBJ1-2; 9 nucleotides align to TRBD1. Per the germline V gene, CDR1 is KGHSH and CDR2 is LQKENI. CDR3 length equals 15 residues. V dropped 1 base and J dropped 7; count of bases not matched to a gene: 7. Here the CDR3 DNA reads TGTGCCAGCTCACCACTCCGGGACAGGGTCGCTGGCTACACCTTC. Its translation: CASSPLRDRVAGYTF.

This chain links TRBV4-1 with TRBJ2-7, with 8 nucleotides matching TRBD1. CDR1 and CDR2 (germline): MGHRA, YSYEKL. CDR3 length: 17 amino acids. V dropped 0 bases and J dropped 6; count of bases not matched to a gene: 13. The CDR3 nucleotides are TGCGCCAGCAGCCAAGAACCTGGACCAGACAGGGGATTCGAGCAGTACTTC. Encoded protein: CASSQEPGPDRGFEQYF.

This clone appeared a single time. The rearrangement joins TRBV7-8 to TRBJ1-2, with 9 bases aligning to TRBD1. J was trimmed by 6 bases and V by 4 bases; bases with no gene match: 3. Germline-derived CDR1 and CDR2 are SGHVS and FQNEAQ. This CDR3 has 13 residues. The CDR3 spells CASSSRTGDGYTF. CDR3 nucleotides: TGTGCCAGCAGCTCACGGACAGGGGATGGCTACACCTTC. Based on the CDR3 plus reference TRBV7-8 and TRBJ1-2, the full variable domain is GAGVSQSPRYKVAKRGQDVALRCDPISGHVSLFWYQQALGQGPEFLTYFQNEAQLDKSGLPSDRFFAERPEGSVSTLKIQRTQQEDSAVYLCASSSRTGDGYTFGSGTRLTVV.

This chain links TRBV19 with TRBJ2-7, with TRBD1 matching 9 bases. Trimming at V came to 5 bases and at J to 0 bases, leaving 5 bases not matched to a gene. Germline CDR1 and CDR2: LNHDA and SQIVND (reference sequence). The CDR3 length is 15 residues. The CDR3 nucleotides are TGTGCCAGTAGTGCAGGGACAGGGAGCTCCTACGAGCAGTACTTC. Translated: CASSAGTGSSYEQYF.

CDR3 region: CASKRRTGYEQYF. Written as DNA, the CDR3 is TGTGCCAGCAAGCGAAGGACAGGCTACGAGCAGTACTTC. This rearrangement joins TRBV6-4 to TRBJ2-7; TRBD1 matches at 7 bases. Germline V lookup: CDR1 MRHNA, CDR2 SNTAGT. V was pared by 7 bases and J by 3 bases, with 6 bases of the junction left unmatched. The CDR3 is made up of 13 amino acids.

This chain joins TRBV30 and TRBJ2-7; TRBD2 might be the D (5 bases). The germline V gene encodes CDR1 GTSNPN and CDR2 SVGIG (reference sequence). Trimming removed 0 bases at V and 6 bases at J, with 15 bases between. CDR3 length: 14 residues. CDR3 nucleotides: TGTGCCTGGAGTGTACTAGTTTCGTCTTCCGAGCAGTACTTC. Protein sequence: CAWSVLVSSSEQYF.

The J gene is TRBJ2-7, the V gene TRBV5-1; no definite D call. Trimming cost V 1 base and J 3 bases, with 14 bases left between them. CDR1 is SGHRS, CDR2 YFSETQ, per germline. This CDR3 region has 15 residues. CDR3 DNA sequence: TGCGCCAGCAGCTTGTCTGGCTCCCTAGGCTACGAGCAGTACTTC. This codes for CASSLSGSLGYEQYF.

Details on this clone: The junction does not match germline at one end; this may be a read error. The sample has other DNA sequences that encode this CDR3 too. This chain connects TRBV19 to TRBJ2-7; 12 bases match TRBD1. CDR1 is LNHDA and CDR2 is SQIVND in the germline V gene (reference sequence). The CDR3 loop spans 19 amino acids. The CDR3 protein is CASSIWTGTGGLKPYEQYF. CDR3 sequence (DNA): TGTGCCAGTAGTATTTGGACCGGGACAGGGGGCTTAAAACCCTACGAGCAGTATTTC.

The chain carries TRBV18 and TRBJ1-6; 7 positions agree with TRBD1. Germline values: CDR1 KGHSH, CDR2 LQKENI. The CDR3 contains 15 residues. With V trimmed by 2 bases and J by 6 bases, 4 bases remained unmatched. The DNA of the CDR3 is TGTGCCAGCTCACCAAGGGACAGAAGTAATTCACCCCTCCACTTT. Translation: CASSPRDRSNSPLHF.

The chain employs TRBV7-9 and TRBJ1-1; D gene unclear. CDR3 size: 16 residues. Germline V CDR1 and CDR2: SEHNR, FQNEAQ (reference sequence). Trimming pared 2 bases from V and 0 bases from J, leaving 13 bases between. The CDR3 sequence: CASSLWAGLMNTEAFF. CDR3 sequence (DNA): TGTGCCAGCAGCTTATGGGCAGGCCTAATGAACACTGAAGCTTTCTTT.

This chain's CDR3 is CAISYGLPYEQYF. The CDR3 bases are TGTGCCATCAGTTACGGACTGCCCTACGAGCAGTACTTC. J is TRBJ2-7 and V is TRBV10-3; the D gene is possibly TRBD2 (5 bases). CDR3 length: 13 residues. Trimming stripped 5 bases from V and 2 bases from J, with 10 bases between. The germline V gene encodes CDR1 ENHRY and CDR2 SYGVKD.

The chain has TRBV4-1 and TRBJ2-6; no clear D gene. Looked up from germline, CDR1 is MGHRA and CDR2 is YSYEKL. V was cut by 6 bases and J by 0 bases, with 9 bases left in between. The CDR3 contains 15 residues. CDR3 residues: CASRKRSSGANVLTF. In DNA form, the CDR3 reads TGCGCCAGCAGGAAACGGAGCTCTGGGGCCAACGTCCTGACTTTC.

In this sample, this clone turned up a few times. The V call is TRBV11-3, the J call TRBJ2-3; 9 bases are shared with TRBD2. The CDR3 consists of 17 residues. Trimming at V came to 1 base and at J to 2 bases, leaving 7 bases not matched to a gene. Germline CDR1 is SGHNT and CDR2 is YENEEA. The DNA of the CDR3 is TGTGCCAGCAGCTTAGGGTTAATAGCGGGGGACACAGATACGCAGTATTTT. Protein product: CASSLGLIAGDTDTQYF.

The rearrangement uses TRBV6-5 and TRBJ1-1; 9 bases fit TRBD1. The germline gives CDR1 MNHEY, CDR2 SVGAGI. V shed 6 bases, J shed 0 bases, and the junction held 5 bases outside the gene matches. The CDR3 covers 15 residues. The CDR3 spells CASRQGAYLNTEAFF. For the CDR3, the DNA is TGTGCCAGCAGACAGGGGGCCTATTTGAACACTGAAGCTTTCTTT.

In this sample, this clone turned up once. The chain employs TRBV7-9 and TRBJ2-7, with 13 bases aligning to TRBD2. Per the germline V gene, CDR1 is SEHNR and CDR2 is FQNEAQ (reference sequence). V lost 5 bases and J lost 3; bases outside the gene matches: 4. The CDR3 spans 15 residues. The CDR3 DNA follows: TGTGCCAGCAGCCCAGGACTAGCGGGGGACTACGAGCAGTACTTC. It specifies CASSPGLAGDYEQYF.

This clone was observed a handful of times. The chain has TRBV6-6 and TRBJ1-1, with 8 nucleotides matching TRBD1. This CDR3 spans 14 amino acids. The J segment lost 5 bases and the V segment lost 4 bases, leaving 6 bases of the junction unmatched. Per the germline V gene, CDR1 is MNHNY and CDR2 is SVGAGI (reference sequence). The CDR3: CASSFTGGGTEAFF. Here the CDR3 DNA reads TGTGCCAGCAGTTTCACAGGGGGTGGGACTGAAGCTTTCTTT.

The chain employs TRBV7-3 and TRBJ2-5; maybe TRBD2 (6 bases). Trimming took 5 bases from V and 4 from J, leaving 20 bases between them. In germline, CDR1 is SGHTA, CDR2 FQGTGA. CDR3 length equals 16 residues. CDR3 loop: CASSPRLEVTGETQYF. The CDR3 DNA is TGTGCCAGCAGCCCGAGACTAGAGGTAACGGGAGAGACCCAGTACTTC.

This clone was seen once. The chain couples TRBV25-1 to TRBJ2-1; 7 bases match TRBD2. Per the germline V gene, CDR1 is MGHDK and CDR2 is SYGVNS. V trimming: 3 bases; J trimming: 6 bases; junction bases outside the gene matches: 5. The CDR3 consists of 14 residues. This CDR3 reads CASSEGGVGNEQFF. CDR3 coding DNA: TGTGCCAGCAGTGAGGGGGGGGTTGGCAATGAGCAGTTCTTC.

The chain is built from TRBV7-2 and TRBJ2-5, with 10 positions matching TRBD2. The J segment lost 1 base and the V segment lost 1 base, leaving 6 bases of the junction unmatched. This CDR3 is built from 17 residues. CDR1 and CDR2 (germline): SGHTA, FQGNSA. The CDR3 spells CASSLGLAGVGQETQYF. The CDR3 nucleotides read TGTGCCAGCAGCTTAGGGCTAGCGGGAGTTGGCCAAGAGACCCAGTACTTC.

The CDR3 loop reads CASSQGPALHNEQFF. The CDR3 coding sequence is TGCGCCAGCAGCCAAGGTCCTGCTCTACACAATGAGCAGTTCTTC. The chain joins TRBV4-1 to TRBJ2-1; D is undetermined. V was shortened by 1 base and J by 5 bases, with 12 bases between the two germline ends. Germline V gene lookup returns CDR1 MGHRA and CDR2 YSYEKL. This CDR3 comprises 15 residues.

The J gene is TRBJ2-5, the V gene TRBV30, with 8 bases that match TRBD2. Unmatched junction bases numbered 7, after V lost 0 bases and J lost 1 base. CDR1 is GTSNPN, CDR2 SVGIG, per germline (reference sequence). The CDR3 spans 16 residues. CDR3 residues: CAWSVGLAGPQETQYF. The CDR3 nucleotides read TGTGCCTGGAGTGTAGGGTTAGCGGGGCCCCAAGAGACCCAGTACTTC.

CDR3 nucleotide sequence: TGCGCCAGCAGCTTGGCTCAGGGGTACGAGCAGTACTTC. Amino acid sequence: CASSLAQGYEQYF. This chain uses TRBV5-1 with TRBJ2-7, with D perhaps matching TRBD1 (6 bases). The CDR3 sequence is 13 residues long. Germline V gene sequence: CDR1 SGHRS, CDR2 YFSETQ. V dropped 0 bases and J dropped 4 bases, with 8 bases sitting between them.

The V call is TRBV30, the J call TRBJ2-7; perhaps TRBD1 as D (6 bases). Looked up from germline, CDR1 is GTSNPN and CDR2 is SVGIG (reference sequence). V was shortened by 5 bases and J by 3 bases, with 11 bases between the two germline ends. The CDR3 sequence is 12 residues long. This CDR3 reads CAWHTGNYEQYF. DNA for the CDR3: TGTGCCTGGCACACAGGGAACTACGAGCAGTACTTC.